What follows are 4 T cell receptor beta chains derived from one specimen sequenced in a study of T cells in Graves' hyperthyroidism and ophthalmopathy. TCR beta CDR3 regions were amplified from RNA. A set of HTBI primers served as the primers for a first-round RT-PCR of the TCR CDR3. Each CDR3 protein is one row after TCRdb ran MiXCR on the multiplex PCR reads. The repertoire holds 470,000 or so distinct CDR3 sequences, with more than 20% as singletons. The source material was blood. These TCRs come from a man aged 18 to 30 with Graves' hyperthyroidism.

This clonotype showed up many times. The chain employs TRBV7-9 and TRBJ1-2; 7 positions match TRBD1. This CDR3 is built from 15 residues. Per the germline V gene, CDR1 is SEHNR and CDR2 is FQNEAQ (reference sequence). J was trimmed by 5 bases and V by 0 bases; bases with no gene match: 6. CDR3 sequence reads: CASSLAGGHRYGYTF. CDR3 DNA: TGTGCCAGCAGCTTAGCAGGGGGCCACCGATATGGCTACACCTTC.

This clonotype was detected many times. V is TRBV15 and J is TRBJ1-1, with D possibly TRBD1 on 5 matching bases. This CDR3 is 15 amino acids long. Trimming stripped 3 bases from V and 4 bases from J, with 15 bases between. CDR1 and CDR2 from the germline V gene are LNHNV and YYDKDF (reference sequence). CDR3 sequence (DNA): TGTGCCACCAGCAGGACCTTAGGGGTTGGCACTGAAGCTTTCTTT. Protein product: CATSRTLGVGTEAFF.

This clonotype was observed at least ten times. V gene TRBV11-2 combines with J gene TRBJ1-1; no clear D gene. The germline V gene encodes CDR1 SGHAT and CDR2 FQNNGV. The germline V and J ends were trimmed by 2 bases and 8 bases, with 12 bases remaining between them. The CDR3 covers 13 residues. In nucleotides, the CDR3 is TGTGCCAGCAGCTTATCGTCGGTTTTGGAAGCTTTCTTT. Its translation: CASSLSSVLEAFF.

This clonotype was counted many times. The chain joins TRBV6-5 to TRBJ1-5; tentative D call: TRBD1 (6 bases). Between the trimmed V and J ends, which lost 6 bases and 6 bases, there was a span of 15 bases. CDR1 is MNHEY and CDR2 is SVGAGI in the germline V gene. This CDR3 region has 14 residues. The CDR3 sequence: CASRPDQGLQPQHF. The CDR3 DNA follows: TGTGCCAGCAGACCAGACCAGGGGCTTCAGCCCCAGCATTTT.